This is a list of T cell receptor beta chains from one sample in a study of shared clonotypes between healthy human individuals. Measured with immunoSEQ multiplex PCR; TCRdb has only the in-frame clones, and not every one. The table has about 1.5 million clones, around 98% seen once. The material sequenced was naive CD4+ T cells sorted from blood. The receptors were gathered from a man aged 25-45 years in good health. CDR3s include the opening cysteine and the closing phenylalanine or tryptophan. Fields, in order: V gene, D gene, J gene, clone size, CDR3 protein, CDR3 DNA. D genes are given only for firm matches. Clone size is not always given. Where it is, it says once, few, many or a class for expanded clones.

TRBV7-8	TRBD1	TRBJ2-5	-	CASSLVARGLSETQYF	TGTGCCAGCAGCTTAGTAGCCAGGGGGCTGTCAGAGACCCAGTACTTC
TRBV20-1	-	TRBJ2-7	-	CSANVGYEQYF	TGCAGTGCTAATGTGGGCTACGAGCAGTACTTC
TRBV5-5	-	TRBJ1-3	-	CASSPGNTIYF	TGTGCCAGCAGCCCTGGAAACACCATATATTTT
TRBV28	TRBD2	TRBJ2-2	-	CASGTSGRTGELFF	TGTGCCAGCGGAACTAGCGGGAGAACCGGGGAGCTGTTTTTT
TRBV9	-	TRBJ1-3	-	CASRPGSSGNTIYF	TGTGCCAGCAGACCAGGGTCCTCTGGAAACACCATATATTTT
TRBV10-3	TRBD2	TRBJ2-3	-	CAISVTWTSGSTDTQYF	TGTGCCATCAGTGTAACATGGACTAGCGGAAGCACAGATACGCAGTATTTT
TRBV11-2	TRBD1	TRBJ2-7	once	CASSHAPGQGNIYEQYF	TGTGCCAGCAGCCACGCGCCGGGACAGGGTAATATCTACGAGCAGTACTTC
TRBV15	-	TRBJ2-7	once	CATSRSHLLGTYEQYF	TGTGCCACCAGCAGATCCCACCTCTTAGGTACCTACGAGCAGTACTTC
TRBV7-2	TRBD1	TRBJ1-3	-	CASSGQGRSTIYF	TGTGCCAGCTCTGGACAGGGCAGGAGCACCATATATTTT
TRBV6-5	-	TRBJ1-2	-	CASSYGYGYTF	TGTGCCAGCAGTTACGGGTACGGCTACACCTTC
TRBV6-4	-	TRBJ2-7	-	CASATDPSYEQYF	TGTGCCAGCGCGACTGACCCCTCCTACGAGCAGTACTTC
TRBV4-1	TRBD2	TRBJ2-5	-	CASSPLGAGSRETQYF	TGCGCCAGCAGCCCCCTTGGAGCGGGGAGTCGCGAGACCCAGTACTTC
TRBV5-5	TRBD2	TRBJ2-1	-	CASSLVAGAHSFTNEQFF	TGTGCCAGCAGCTTGGTAGCGGGAGCCCACTCGTTCACCAATGAGCAGTTCTTC
TRBV18	-	TRBJ2-3	-	CASSPTISGWDTQYF	TGTGCCAGCTCACCAACTATCTCCGGGTGGGATACGCAGTATTTT
TRBV6-1	TRBD2	TRBJ2-5	-	CASSGLAGVQETQYF	TGTGCCAGCAGTGGACTAGCGGGAGTCCAAGAGACCCAGTACTTC
TRBV5-1	-	TRBJ2-2	-	CASSRDLTPVGELFF	TGCGCCAGCAGTCGGGACCTAACACCGGTGGGGGAGCTGTTTTTT
TRBV5-1	TRBD1	TRBJ2-7	-	CASAVGTGAYEQYF	TGCGCCAGCGCAGTAGGGACAGGGGCCTACGAGCAGTACTTC
TRBV18	-	TRBJ2-3	-	CASSPEQTHTDTQYF	TGTGCCAGCTCACCTGAACAGACGCACACAGATACGCAGTATTTT
TRBV10-1	TRBD2	TRBJ2-1	-	CASSAGLAVDEQFF	TGCGCCAGCAGTGCGGGACTAGCGGTCGATGAGCAGTTCTTC
TRBV4-1	-	TRBJ2-7	-	CASSQRYRDTVYEQYF	TGCGCCAGCAGCCAACGGTACCGGGACACGGTCTACGAGCAGTACTTC
TRBV6-5	TRBD2	TRBJ2-2	-	CASSLLAANTGELFF	TGTGCCAGCAGCCTACTAGCGGCTAACACCGGGGAGCTGTTTTTT